These T cell receptor beta chains were read from a single sample in a study of cytomegalovirus exposure and HLA in healthy donors. Profiling relied on immunoSEQ multiplex PCR, and the TCRdb table lists in-frame clones only, not all of them. Found here are 200,000 to 250,000 clones, more than 75% of them singletons; the top ten hold around 4%. Sequences were obtained from PBMCs. Receptors originate from a male donor in good health and CMV-seronegative. The CDR3 runs from the conserved cysteine through the conserved F or W. Each record gives: J gene, D gene, clone size, V gene, CDR3 protein, CDR3 DNA. The D gene is left open where the match is weak. Clone size, where shown, is once, few, many, or a class for clones that have expanded.

>TRBJ1-2|NA|NA|TRBV29-1
CSVETARYAF
TGCAGCGTTGAGACAGCGAGATACGCCTTC
>TRBJ2-1|TRBD2|few|TRBV28
CASSLYRGGSSYNEQFF
TGTGCCAGCAGTTTATATCGCGGCGGGAGCTCCTACAATGAGCAGTTCTTC
>TRBJ2-7|NA|NA|TRBV5-6
CASSFGAGLQYF
TGTGCCAGCAGCTTTGGAGCGGGTCTGCAGTACTTC
>TRBJ1-1|NA|NA|TRBV19
CASSIGLGRTEAFF
TGTGCCAGTAGTATAGGGTTGGGGAGGACTGAAGCTTTCTTT
>TRBJ1-5|NA|NA|TRBV7-2
CASSRRVDQPQHF
TGTGCCAGCAGCCGGAGAGTGGATCAGCCCCAGCATTTT
>TRBJ1-1|NA|NA|TRBV27
CASSLSGAFEAFF
TGTGCCAGCAGTTTATCTGGGGCCTTCGAAGCTTTCTTT
>TRBJ2-1|NA|NA|TRBV29-1
CSVEELLNSYNEQFF
TGCAGCGTTGAAGAACTCCTCAACTCCTACAATGAGCAGTTCTTC
>TRBJ2-1|TRBD2|NA|TRBV27
CASSLMSVRLAGKNEQFF
TGTGCCAGCAGTTTAATGAGTGTCAGACTAGCGGGAAAGAATGAGCAGTTCTTC
>TRBJ2-7|TRBD2|NA|TRBV5-1
CASRLGLAGGPYEQYF
TGCGCCAGCAGGTTGGGACTAGCGGGAGGGCCTTACGAGCAGTACTTC
>TRBJ1-4|TRBD1|NA|TRBV9
CASSVDRGRGEKLFF
TGTGCCAGCAGCGTCGACAGGGGAAGGGGCGAAAAACTGTTTTTT
>TRBJ2-3|TRBD2|NA|TRBV9
CASSVALRIAGSTDTQYF
TGTGCCAGCAGCGTAGCCCTCCGGATAGCGGGAAGCACAGATACGCAGTATTTT
>TRBJ1-1|NA|NA|TRBV19
CASSTYTEAFF
TGTGCCAGTAGCACTTACACTGAAGCTTTCTTT
>TRBJ2-3|NA|few|TRBV19
CASSIGAATDTQYF
TGTGCCAGTAGTATTGGGGCAGCAACAGATACGCAGTATTTT
>TRBJ2-4|TRBD2|NA|TRBV7-9
CASSSGGSGSKNIQYF
TGTGCCAGCAGCTCGGGAGGTTCTGGGTCCAAAAACATTCAGTACTTC
>TRBJ1-5|NA|NA|TRBV29-1
CSVEGGAGQPQHF
TGCAGCGTTGAGGGGGGGGCTGGTCAGCCCCAGCATTTT
>TRBJ2-4|TRBD1|NA|TRBV7-8
CASSLNWDSVNIQYF
TGTGCCAGCAGCTTAAATTGGGACAGTGTAAACATTCAGTACTTC
>TRBJ2-3|NA|NA|TRBV7-3
CASSSPPRDTQYF
TGTGCCAGCAGCTCCCCCCCCCGGGATACGCAGTATTTT
>TRBJ2-1|NA|NA|TRBV6-5
CASTFRLSSYNEQFF
TGTGCCAGCACCTTCCGTCTGAGCTCCTACAATGAGCAGTTCTTC
>TRBJ2-7|NA|NA|TRBV5-5
CASGLGLGEQYF
TGTGCCAGCGGACTGGGTTTAGGAGAGCAGTACTTC
>TRBJ2-3|NA|few|TRBV29-1
CSVLVTRSASTDTQYF
TGCAGCGTTCTAGTCACCCGGAGTGCTAGCACAGATACGCAGTATTTT
>TRBJ1-2|NA|NA|TRBV9
CASSAGGRHYGYTF
TGTGCCAGCAGCGCCGGGGGGCGGCACTATGGCTACACCTTC
>TRBJ2-1|NA|NA|TRBV19
CASSIILARGEQFF
TGTGCCAGTAGTATTATCCTAGCTCGAGGCGAGCAGTTCTTC
>TRBJ1-2|TRBD1|once|TRBV15
CATSRAQGADYGYTF
TGTGCCACCAGCAGGGCACAGGGGGCAGATTATGGCTACACCTTC
>TRBJ2-5|NA|few|TRBV19
CASMARGTETQYF
TGTGCCAGTATGGCCAGGGGTACGGAGACCCAGTACTTC
>TRBJ2-2|TRBD1|NA|TRBV4-1
CASSQDGQGANTGELFF
TGCGCCAGCAGCCAAGATGGACAGGGGGCTAACACCGGGGAGCTGTTTTTT
>TRBJ2-7|NA|NA|TRBV21-1
CASSKGHWFYEQYF
TGTGCCAGCAGCAAAGGCCACTGGTTCTACGAGCAGTACTTC
>TRBJ2-3|NA|once|TRBV20-1
CSASPRDTQYF
TGCAGTGCTAGCCCGAGAGATACGCAGTATTTT
>TRBJ2-3|TRBD1|NA|TRBV5-4
CASSTRGTGGQGQVTDTQYF
TGTGCCAGCAGCACCCGAGGGACAGGCGGACAGGGGCAGGTCACAGATACGCAGTATTTT
>TRBJ1-2|NA|NA|TRBV18
CASSPPTGANYGYTF
TGTGCCAGCTCACCACCAACAGGAGCTAACTATGGCTACACCTTC
>TRBJ2-1|TRBD1|NA|TRBV12-5
CASGTGQGGNEQFF
TGTGCTAGTGGGACGGGACAGGGAGGCAATGAGCAGTTCTTC
>TRBJ1-5|TRBD1|many|TRBV7-8
CASSSQGAVNQPQHF
TGTGCCAGCAGCTCGCAGGGGGCCGTCAATCAGCCCCAGCATTTT
>TRBJ2-7|NA|NA|TRBV28
CASSSPPEQYF
TGTGCCAGCAGTTCCCCTCCCGAGCAGTACTTC
>TRBJ1-1|TRBD1|once|TRBV6-4
CASSPRQGAMNTEAFF
TGTGCCAGCAGCCCGAGACAGGGAGCTATGAACACTGAAGCTTTCTTT
>TRBJ1-5|NA|NA|TRBV9
CASSESGTPNQPQHF
TGTGCCAGCAGCGAATCCGGGACACCCAATCAGCCCCAGCATTTT
>TRBJ2-7|NA|NA|TRBV29-1
CSVLLRETYEQYF
TGCAGCGTCTTGCTCCGGGAGACCTACGAGCAGTACTTC
>TRBJ2-1|TRBD2|NA|TRBV7-2
CASSLAPSGYYNEQFF
TGTGCCAGCAGCTTAGCCCCTAGCGGGTATTACAATGAGCAGTTCTTC
>TRBJ2-1|NA|NA|TRBV29-1
CSVDGGLHEQFF
TGCAGCGTTGACGGGGGTTTGCATGAGCAGTTCTTC
>TRBJ2-1|NA|NA|TRBV15
CATRDINNEQFF
TGTGCCACCAGAGACATCAACAATGAGCAGTTCTTC
>TRBJ2-1|NA|NA|TRBV18
CASSRTLTGDEQFF
TGTGCCAGCTCACGGACTCTAACGGGGGATGAGCAGTTCTTC
>TRBJ1-4|NA|NA|TRBV7-6
CASSLAWEETNEKLFF
TGTGCCAGCAGCTTAGCTTGGGAGGAAACTAATGAAAAACTGTTTTTT
>TRBJ2-6|NA|NA|TRBV5-1
CASSQSGANVLTF
TGCGCCAGTTCTCAGTCGGGGGCCAACGTCCTGACTTTC
>TRBJ1-1|TRBD1|once|TRBV10-2
CASSAPLRQGAGEAFF
TGCGCCAGCAGTGCCCCTCTACGACAGGGGGCGGGTGAAGCTTTCTTT
>TRBJ2-7|NA|NA|TRBV11-2
CASSQEASSSYEQYF
TGTGCCAGCAGCCAAGAGGCTAGTTCGTCCTACGAGCAGTACTTC
>TRBJ1-5|TRBD1|NA|TRBV27
CASSPWTGGANQPQHF
TGTGCCAGCAGTCCGTGGACAGGGGGCGCGAATCAGCCCCAGCATTTT
>TRBJ1-2|TRBD1|NA|TRBV28
CASRTGGSVYGYTF
TGTGCCAGCAGGACAGGGGGCAGCGTCTATGGCTACACCTTC
>TRBJ2-3|NA|few|TRBV6-5
CASSYLGGRTDTQYF
TGTGCCAGCAGTTACTTAGGGGGTCGCACAGATACGCAGTATTTT
>TRBJ1-1|NA|NA|TRBV27
CASSLSLMSVTEAFF
TGTGCCAGCAGTTTATCGTTGATGAGCGTCACTGAAGCTTTCTTT
>TRBJ2-1|NA|NA|TRBV7-3
CASSLFNSLQGHEQFF
TGTGCCAGCAGCTTATTTAATAGCCTCCAGGGCCATGAGCAGTTCTTC
>TRBJ2-5|TRBD2|NA|TRBV23-1
CASSHGRAQETQYF
TGCGCCAGCAGTCACGGGAGGGCTCAAGAGACCCAGTACTTC
>TRBJ2-7|NA|NA|TRBV7-9
CSSSPAIRRSTLPYEQYF
TGTTCCAGCAGCCCCGCCATACGTCGTTCTACTTTACCCTACGAGCAGTACTTC
>TRBJ1-3|NA|NA|TRBV7-8
CASSTRALSGNTIYF
TGTGCCAGCAGCACCAGGGCCCTCTCTGGAAACACCATATATTTT
>TRBJ2-1|NA|NA|TRBV29-1
CSTRSPGGYNEQFF
TGCAGTACGAGATCTCCAGGAGGGTACAATGAGCAGTTCTTC
>TRBJ2-7|NA|few|TRBV4-2
CASSPHYSYEQYF
TGTGCCAGCAGCCCGCACTACTCCTACGAGCAGTACTTC
>TRBJ1-4|NA|NA|TRBV21-1
CASSHGPGAATNEKLFF
TGTGCCAGCAGCCATGGGCCTGGCGCCGCAACTAATGAAAAACTGTTTTTT